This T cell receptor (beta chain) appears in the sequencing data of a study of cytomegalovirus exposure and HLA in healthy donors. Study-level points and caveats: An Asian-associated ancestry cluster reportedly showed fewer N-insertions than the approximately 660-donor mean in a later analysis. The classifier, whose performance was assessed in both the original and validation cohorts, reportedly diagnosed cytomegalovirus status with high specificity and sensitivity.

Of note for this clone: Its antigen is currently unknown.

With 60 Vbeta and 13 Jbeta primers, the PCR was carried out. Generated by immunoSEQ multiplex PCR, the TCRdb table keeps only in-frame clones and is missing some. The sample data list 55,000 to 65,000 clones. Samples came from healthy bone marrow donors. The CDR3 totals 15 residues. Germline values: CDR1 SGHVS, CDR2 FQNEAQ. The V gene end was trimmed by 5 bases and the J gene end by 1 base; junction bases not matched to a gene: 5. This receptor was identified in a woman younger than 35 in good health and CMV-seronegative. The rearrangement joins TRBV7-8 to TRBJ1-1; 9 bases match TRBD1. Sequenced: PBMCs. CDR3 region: CASSPGQGTNTEAFF. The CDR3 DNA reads TGTGCCAGCAGCCCAGGACAGGGGACGAACACTGAAGCTTTCTTT.